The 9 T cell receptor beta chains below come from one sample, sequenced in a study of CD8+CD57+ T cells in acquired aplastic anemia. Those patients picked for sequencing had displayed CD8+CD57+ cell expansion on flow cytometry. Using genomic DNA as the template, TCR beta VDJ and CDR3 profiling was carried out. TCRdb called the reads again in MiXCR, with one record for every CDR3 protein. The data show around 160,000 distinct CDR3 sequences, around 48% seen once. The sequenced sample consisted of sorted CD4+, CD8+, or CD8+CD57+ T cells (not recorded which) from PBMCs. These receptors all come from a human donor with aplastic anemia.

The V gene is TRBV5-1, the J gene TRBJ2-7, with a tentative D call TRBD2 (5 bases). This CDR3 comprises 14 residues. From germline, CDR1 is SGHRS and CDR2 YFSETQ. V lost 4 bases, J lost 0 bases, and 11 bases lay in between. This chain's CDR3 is CASSPEADSYEQYF. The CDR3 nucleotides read TGCGCCAGCAGCCCGGAGGCAGACTCCTACGAGCAGTACTTC.

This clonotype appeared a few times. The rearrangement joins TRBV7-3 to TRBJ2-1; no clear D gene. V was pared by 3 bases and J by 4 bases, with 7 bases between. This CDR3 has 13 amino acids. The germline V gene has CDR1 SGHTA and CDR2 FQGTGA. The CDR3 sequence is CASSLALYNEQFF. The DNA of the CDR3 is TGTGCCAGCAGCTTGGCCTTATACAATGAGCAGTTCTTC.

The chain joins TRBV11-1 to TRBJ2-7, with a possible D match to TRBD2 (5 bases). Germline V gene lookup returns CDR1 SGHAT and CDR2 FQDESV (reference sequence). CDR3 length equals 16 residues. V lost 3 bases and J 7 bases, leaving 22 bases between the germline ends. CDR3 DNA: TGTGCCAGCAGCTTGGACGGGATAGAGCACTACGTGGAGCAGTACTTC. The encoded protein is CASSLDGIEHYVEQYF.

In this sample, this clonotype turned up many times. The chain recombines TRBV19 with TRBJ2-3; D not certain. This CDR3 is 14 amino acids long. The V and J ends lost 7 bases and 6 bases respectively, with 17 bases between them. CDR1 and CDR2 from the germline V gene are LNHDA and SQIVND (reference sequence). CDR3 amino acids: CASMDRKTSDTQYF. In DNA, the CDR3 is TGTGCCAGTATGGACCGGAAGACCTCCGATACGCAGTATTTT.

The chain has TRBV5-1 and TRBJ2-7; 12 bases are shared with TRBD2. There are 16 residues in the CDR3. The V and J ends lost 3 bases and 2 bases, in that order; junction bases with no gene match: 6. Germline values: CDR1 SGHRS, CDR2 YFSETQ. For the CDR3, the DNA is TGCGCCAGCAGCTCAACGACTAGCGGGGGCCCCTACGAGCAGTACTTC. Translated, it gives CASSSTTSGGPYEQYF.

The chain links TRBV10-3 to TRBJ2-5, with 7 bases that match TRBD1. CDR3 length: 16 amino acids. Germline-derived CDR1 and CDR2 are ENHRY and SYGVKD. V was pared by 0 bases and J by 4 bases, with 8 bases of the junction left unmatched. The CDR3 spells CAISESDRPKGETQYF. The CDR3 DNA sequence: TGTGCCATCAGTGAGTCGGACAGGCCCAAAGGAGAGACCCAGTACTTC.

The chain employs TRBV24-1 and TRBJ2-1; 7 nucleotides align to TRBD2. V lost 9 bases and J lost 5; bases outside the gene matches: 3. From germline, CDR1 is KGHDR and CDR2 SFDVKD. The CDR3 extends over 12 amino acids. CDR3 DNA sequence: TGTGCCACCCGGGGAGGGGACAATGAGCAGTTCTTC. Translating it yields CATRGGDNEQFF.

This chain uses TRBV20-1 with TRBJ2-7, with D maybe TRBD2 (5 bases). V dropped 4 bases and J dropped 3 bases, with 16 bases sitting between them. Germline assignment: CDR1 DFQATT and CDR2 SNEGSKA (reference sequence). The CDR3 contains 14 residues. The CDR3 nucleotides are TGCAGTGCTACCACAGAGGAGGTTGTCTACGAGCAGTACTTC. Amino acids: CSATTEEVVYEQYF.

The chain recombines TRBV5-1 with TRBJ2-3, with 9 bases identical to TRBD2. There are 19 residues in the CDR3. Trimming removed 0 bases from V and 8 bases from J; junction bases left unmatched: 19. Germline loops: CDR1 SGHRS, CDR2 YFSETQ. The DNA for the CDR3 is TGCGCCAGCAGCTTGGGATGGAAGACTAGCGGAGGGGGTGAGGGTACGCAGTATTTT. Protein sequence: CASSLGWKTSGGGEGTQYF. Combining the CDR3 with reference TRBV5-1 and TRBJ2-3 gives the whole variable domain KAGVTQTPRYLIKTRGQQVTLSCSPISGHRSVSWYQQTPGQGLQFLFEYFSETQRNKGNFPGRFSGRQFSNSRSEMNVSTLELGDSALYLCASSLGWKTSGGGEGTQYFGPGTRLTVL.